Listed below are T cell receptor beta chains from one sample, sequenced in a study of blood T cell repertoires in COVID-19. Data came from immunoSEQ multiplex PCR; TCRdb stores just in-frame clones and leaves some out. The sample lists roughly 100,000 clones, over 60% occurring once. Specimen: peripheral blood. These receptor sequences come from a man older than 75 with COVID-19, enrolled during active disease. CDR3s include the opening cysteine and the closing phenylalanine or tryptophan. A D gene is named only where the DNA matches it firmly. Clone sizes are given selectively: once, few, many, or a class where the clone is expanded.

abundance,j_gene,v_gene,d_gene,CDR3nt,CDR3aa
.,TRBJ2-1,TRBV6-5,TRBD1,TGTGCCAGCAGTTACTCGGGACAGTTTTACAATGAGCAGTTCTTC,CASSYSGQFYNEQFF
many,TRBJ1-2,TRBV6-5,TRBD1,TGTGCCAGCAGTTCCTCCCGGGACAGGGGCTATGGCTACACCTTC,CASSSSRDRGYGYTF
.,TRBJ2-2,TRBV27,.,TGTGCCAGCAGTTCCACAGGGCTATTTCATGGGAACACCGGGGAGCTGTTTTTT,CASSSTGLFHGNTGELFF
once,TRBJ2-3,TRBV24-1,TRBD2,TGTGCCACCAGCCCGGGGACTAGTCACGAAGATACGCAGTATTTT,CATSPGTSHEDTQYF
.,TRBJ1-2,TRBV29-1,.,TGCAGCGCTGCCAGGGGTGACTATGGCTACACCTTC,CSAARGDYGYTF
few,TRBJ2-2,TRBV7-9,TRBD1,TGTGCCAGCAGCTTAGGGACAGGGATAACCGGGGAGCTGTTTTTT,CASSLGTGITGELFF
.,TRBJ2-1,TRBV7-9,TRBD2,TGTGCCAGCAGCTTCACTCTAGCGGGGGCCTCCTACAATGAGCAGTTCTTC,CASSFTLAGASYNEQFF
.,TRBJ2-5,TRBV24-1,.,TGTGCCACCAGTGATCATAACAGGCAAGAGACCCAGTACTTC,CATSDHNRQETQYF
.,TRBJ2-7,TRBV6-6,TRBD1,TGTGCCAGCACTCCCCAGGGACAGGCATCCTACGAGCAGTACTTC,CASTPQGQASYEQYF
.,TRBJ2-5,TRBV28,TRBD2,TGTGCCAGCAGTCTTGGACTAGCGGGAGATTATCAAGAGACCCAGTACTTC,CASSLGLAGDYQETQYF
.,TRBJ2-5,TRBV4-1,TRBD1,TGCGCCAGCAGCCAGCGGGACAGGTTATACCAAGAGACCCAGTACTTC,CASSQRDRLYQETQYF
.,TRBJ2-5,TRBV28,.,TGTGCCAGCAGGCCAGGACAGCAAGAGACCCAGTACTTC,CASRPGQQETQYF
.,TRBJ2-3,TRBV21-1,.,TGTGCCAGCAGCAAATCACTAGCGGTTAGCACAGATACGCAGTATTTT,CASSKSLAVSTDTQYF
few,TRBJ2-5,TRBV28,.,TGTGCCAGCAGCTCCGCCCGGTTGACAGCTTACCAAGAGACCCAGTACTTC,CASSSARLTAYQETQYF
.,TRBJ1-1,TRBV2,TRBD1,TGTGCCAGCAGTGGACAGGGGGCGAACACTGAAGCTTTCTTT,CASSGQGANTEAFF
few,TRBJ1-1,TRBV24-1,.,TGTGCCACCAGTGATGGTGTTACAGGAGATTTT,CATSDGVTGDF
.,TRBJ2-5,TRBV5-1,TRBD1,TGCGCCAGCAGCCGGACAGGGGGCGCGTCCATAGAGACCCAGTACTTC,CASSRTGGASIETQYF
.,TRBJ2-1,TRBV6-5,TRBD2,TGTGCCAGCAGTCCATCGACTAGCGGGAGTAATGAGCAGTTCTTC,CASSPSTSGSNEQFF
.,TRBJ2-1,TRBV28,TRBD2,TGTGCCAGCAGTTCCCGAAAAAGCGGGAGCTCCTACAATGAGCAGTTCTTC,CASSSRKSGSSYNEQFF
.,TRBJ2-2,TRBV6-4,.,TGTGCCAGCCGGCGGTCTGCGAACACCGGGGAGCTGTTTTTT,CASRRSANTGELFF
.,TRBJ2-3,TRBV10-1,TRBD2,TGCGCCAGCAGTCAGCGGGACTTCCATACGCAGTATTTT,CASSQRDFHTQYF
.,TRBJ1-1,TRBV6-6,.,TGTGCCAGCAGTTTCTCGGGGGCGAACACTGAAGCTTTCTTT,CASSFSGANTEAFF
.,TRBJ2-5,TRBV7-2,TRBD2,TGTGCCAGCAGCTTTGCCGGGACTAGCGCTCAAGAGACCCAGTACTTC,CASSFAGTSAQETQYF
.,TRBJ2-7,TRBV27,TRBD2,TGTGCCAGCAGTTTTCGGCCTAGCGGTCCGCCCTACGAGCAGTACTTC,CASSFRPSGPPYEQYF
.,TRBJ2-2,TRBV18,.,TGTGCCAGCTCACCTCTGACAGGTTCGGAGCTGTTTTTT,CASSPLTGSELFF
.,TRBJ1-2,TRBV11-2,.,TGTGCCAGCAGCTCAATGGAGGGCTATGGCTACACCTTC,CASSSMEGYGYTF
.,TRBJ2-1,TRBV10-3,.,TGTGCCATCAGTGAGGACGGACTCCTCTACAATGAGCAGTTCTTC,CAISEDGLLYNEQFF
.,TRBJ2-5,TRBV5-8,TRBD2,TGTGCCAGCAGCTTGGGCGTGGGGGGGGGAGAGACCCAGTACTTC,CASSLGVGGGETQYF
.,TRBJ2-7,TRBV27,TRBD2,TGTGCCAGCAGTTGGACTAGCGGGAGCTACGAGCAGTACTTC,CASSWTSGSYEQYF
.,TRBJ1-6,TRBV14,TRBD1,TGTGCCAGCAGCGAACAGGGGTATAATTCACCCCTCCACTTT,CASSEQGYNSPLHF
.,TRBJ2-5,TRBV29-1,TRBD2,TGCAGCGTTGAAGATAGCGGGACACGCGGAGAGACCCAGTACTTC,CSVEDSGTRGETQYF
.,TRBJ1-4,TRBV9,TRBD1,TGTGCCAGCAGCGTAGAAGGGACAGGGTGGGAAAAACTGTTTTTT,CASSVEGTGWEKLFF
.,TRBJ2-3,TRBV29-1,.,TGCAGCTCCTACACAGATACGCAGTATTTT,CSSYTDTQYF
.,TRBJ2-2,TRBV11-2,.,TGTGCCAGCAGCTCCTGGGGAGGGGGCACCGGGGAGCTGTTTTTT,CASSSWGGGTGELFF
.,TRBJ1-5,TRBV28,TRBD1,TGTGCCAGCAGTGGGGCCTTGACAGGGCTATTAAGTCAGCCCCAGCATTTT,CASSGALTGLLSQPQHF
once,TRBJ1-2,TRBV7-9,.,TGTGCCAGCAGCTTAGAGTCGAGCGGAGGCTACACCTTC,CASSLESSGGYTF
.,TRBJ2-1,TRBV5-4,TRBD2,TGTGCCAGCAGCTTGAGCGGGAGGAGCCCTATGGATGAGCAGTTCTTC,CASSLSGRSPMDEQFF
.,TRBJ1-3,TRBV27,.,TGTGCCAGCAGTTCACGACAGGCTGGAAACACCATATATTTT,CASSSRQAGNTIYF
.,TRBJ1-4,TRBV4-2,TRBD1,TGTGCCAGCAGCGGGCCGCCGGGACAGACTAATGAAAAACTGTTTTTT,CASSGPPGQTNEKLFF